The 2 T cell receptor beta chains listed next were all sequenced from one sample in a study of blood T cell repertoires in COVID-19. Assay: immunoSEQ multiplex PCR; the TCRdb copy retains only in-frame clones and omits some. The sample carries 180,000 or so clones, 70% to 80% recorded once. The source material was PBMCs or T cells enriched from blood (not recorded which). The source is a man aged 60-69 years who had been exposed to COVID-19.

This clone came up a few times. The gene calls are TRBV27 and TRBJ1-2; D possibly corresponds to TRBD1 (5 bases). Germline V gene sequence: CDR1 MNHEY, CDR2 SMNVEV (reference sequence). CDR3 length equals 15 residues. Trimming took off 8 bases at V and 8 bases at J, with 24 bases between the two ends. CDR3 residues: CASRNQRTGGDGYTF. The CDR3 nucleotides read TGTGCCAGCCGGAACCAGAGGACTGGCGGGGACGGCTACACCTTC.

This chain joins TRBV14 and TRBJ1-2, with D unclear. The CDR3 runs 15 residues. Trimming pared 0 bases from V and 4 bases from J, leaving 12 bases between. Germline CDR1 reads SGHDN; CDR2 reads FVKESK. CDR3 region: CASSQDLRAGYGYTF. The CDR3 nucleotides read TGTGCCAGCAGCCAAGATCTGCGGGCGGGCTATGGCTACACCTTC.